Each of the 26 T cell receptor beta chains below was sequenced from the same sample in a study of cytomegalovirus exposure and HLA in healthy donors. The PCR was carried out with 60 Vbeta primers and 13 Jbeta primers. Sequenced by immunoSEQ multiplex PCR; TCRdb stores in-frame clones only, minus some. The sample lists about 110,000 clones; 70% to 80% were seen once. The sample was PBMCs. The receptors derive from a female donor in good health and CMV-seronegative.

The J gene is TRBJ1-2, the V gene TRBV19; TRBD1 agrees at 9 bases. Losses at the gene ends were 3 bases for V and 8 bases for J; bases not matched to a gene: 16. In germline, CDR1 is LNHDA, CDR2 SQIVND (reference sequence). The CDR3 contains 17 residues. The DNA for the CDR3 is TGTGCCAGTAGTATCCGGGACAGGGCCGCCGGTGGCGACGGCTACACCTTC. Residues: CASSIRDRAAGGDGYTF.

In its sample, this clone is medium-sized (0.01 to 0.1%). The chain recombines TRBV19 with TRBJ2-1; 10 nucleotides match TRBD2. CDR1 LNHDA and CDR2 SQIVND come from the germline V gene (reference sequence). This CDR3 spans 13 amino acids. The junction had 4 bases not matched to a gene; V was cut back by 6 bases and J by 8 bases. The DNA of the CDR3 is TGTGCCAGTAGAACTAGCGGGACGGATGAGCAGTTCTTC. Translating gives CASRTSGTDEQFF.

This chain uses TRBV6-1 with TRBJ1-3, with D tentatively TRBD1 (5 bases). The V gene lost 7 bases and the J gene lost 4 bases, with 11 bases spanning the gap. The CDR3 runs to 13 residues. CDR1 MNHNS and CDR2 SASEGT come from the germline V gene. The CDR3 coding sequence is TGTGCCAGCATTCAGGGAAGGGGAAACACCATATATTTT. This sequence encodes CASIQGRGNTIYF.

For the CDR3, the DNA is TGCGCCAGCAGCCCCGGGCCCGAAGCGGGAATTGGTGGTGGGGCCAACGTCCTGACTTTC. It encodes CASSPGPEAGIGGGANVLTF. This chain connects TRBV5-1 to TRBJ2-6; 7 nucleotides align to TRBD2. V was clipped by 4 bases and J by 3 bases; unmatched bases: 19. The CDR3 runs 20 residues. The germline V gene has CDR1 SGHRS and CDR2 YFSETQ.

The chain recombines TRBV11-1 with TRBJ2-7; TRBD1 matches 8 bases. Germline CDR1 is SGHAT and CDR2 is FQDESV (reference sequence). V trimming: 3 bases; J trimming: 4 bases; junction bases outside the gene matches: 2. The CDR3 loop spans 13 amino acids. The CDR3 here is CASSFGTGYEQYF. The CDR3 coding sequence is TGTGCCAGCAGCTTCGGGACAGGATACGAGCAGTACTTC.

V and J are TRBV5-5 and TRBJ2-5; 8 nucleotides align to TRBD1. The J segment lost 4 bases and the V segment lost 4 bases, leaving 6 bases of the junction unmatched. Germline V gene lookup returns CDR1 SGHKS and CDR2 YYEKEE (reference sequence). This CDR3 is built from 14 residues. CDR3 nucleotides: TGTGCCAGCAGCCGGTGGGACAGGACAGAGACCCAGTACTTC. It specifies CASSRWDRTETQYF.

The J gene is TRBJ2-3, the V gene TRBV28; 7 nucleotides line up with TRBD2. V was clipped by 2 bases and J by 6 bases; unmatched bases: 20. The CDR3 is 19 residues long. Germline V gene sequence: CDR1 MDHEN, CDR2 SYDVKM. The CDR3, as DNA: TGTGCCAGCAGTTTAGTACTAGCGCCTTGGGGTAATAGATCGGATACGCAGTATTTT. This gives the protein CASSLVLAPWGNRSDTQYF.

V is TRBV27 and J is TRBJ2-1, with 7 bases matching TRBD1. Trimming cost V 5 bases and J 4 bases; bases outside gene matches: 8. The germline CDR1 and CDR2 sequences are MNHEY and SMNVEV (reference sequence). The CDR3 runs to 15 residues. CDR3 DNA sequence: TGTGCCAGCAGTACAGAAGGGGGCAGGTACAATGAGCAGTTCTTC. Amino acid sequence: CASSTEGGRYNEQFF.

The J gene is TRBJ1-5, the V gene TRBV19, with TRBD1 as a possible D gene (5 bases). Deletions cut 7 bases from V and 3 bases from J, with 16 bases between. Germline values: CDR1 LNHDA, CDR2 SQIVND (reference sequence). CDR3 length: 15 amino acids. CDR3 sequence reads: CASTSGGGYNQPQHF. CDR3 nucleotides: TGTGCCAGTACCAGTGGGGGGGGGTACAATCAGCCCCAGCATTTT.

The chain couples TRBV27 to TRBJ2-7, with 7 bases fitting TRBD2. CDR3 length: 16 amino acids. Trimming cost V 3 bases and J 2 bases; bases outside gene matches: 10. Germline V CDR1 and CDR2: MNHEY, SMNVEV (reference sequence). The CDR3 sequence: CASSLAPISGPYEQYF. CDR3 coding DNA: TGTGCCAGCAGTTTGGCACCGATTAGCGGGCCCTACGAGCAGTACTTC.

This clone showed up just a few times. This CDR3 reads CASSIGASGTDTQYF. The CDR3 nucleotides read TGTGCCAGTAGTATAGGGGCTAGCGGGACTGATACGCAGTATTTT. The V gene is TRBV19, the J gene TRBJ2-3, with 9 bases aligning to TRBD2. The junction had 5 bases not matched to a gene; V was cut back by 1 base and J by 6 bases. Germline CDR1 is LNHDA and CDR2 is SQIVND (reference sequence). The CDR3 totals 15 residues.

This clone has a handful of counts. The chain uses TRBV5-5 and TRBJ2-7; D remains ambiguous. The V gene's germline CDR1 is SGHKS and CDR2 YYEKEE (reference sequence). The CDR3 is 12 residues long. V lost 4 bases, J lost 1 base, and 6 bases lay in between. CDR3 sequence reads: CASSPGSYEQYF. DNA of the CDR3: TGTGCCAGCAGCCCAGGATCCTACGAGCAGTACTTC.

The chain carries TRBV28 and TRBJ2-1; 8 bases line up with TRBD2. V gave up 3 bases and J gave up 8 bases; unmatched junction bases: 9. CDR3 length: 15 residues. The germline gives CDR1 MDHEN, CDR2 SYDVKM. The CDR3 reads CASSFGISGVDEQFF. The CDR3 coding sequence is TGTGCCAGCAGTTTCGGGATTAGCGGGGTGGATGAGCAGTTCTTC. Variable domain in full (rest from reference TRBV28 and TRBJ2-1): DVKVTQSSRYLVKRTGEKVFLECVQDMDHENMFWYRQDPGLGLRLIYFSYDVKMKEKGDIPEGYSVSREKKERFSLILESASTNQTSMYLCASSFGISGVDEQFFGPGTRLTVL.

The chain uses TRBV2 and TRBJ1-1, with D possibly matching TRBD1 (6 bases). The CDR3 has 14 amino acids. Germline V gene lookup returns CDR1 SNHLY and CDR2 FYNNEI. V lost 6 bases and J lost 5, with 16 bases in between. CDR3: CASSPQGLWTEAFF. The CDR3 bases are TGTGCCAGCAGCCCCCAGGGGTTATGGACTGAAGCTTTCTTT.

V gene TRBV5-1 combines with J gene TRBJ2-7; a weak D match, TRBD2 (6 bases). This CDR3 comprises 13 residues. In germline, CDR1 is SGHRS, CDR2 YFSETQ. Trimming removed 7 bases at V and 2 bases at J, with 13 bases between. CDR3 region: CASAAGSAYEQYF. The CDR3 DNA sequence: TGCGCCAGCGCTGCGGGATCAGCCTACGAGCAGTACTTC.

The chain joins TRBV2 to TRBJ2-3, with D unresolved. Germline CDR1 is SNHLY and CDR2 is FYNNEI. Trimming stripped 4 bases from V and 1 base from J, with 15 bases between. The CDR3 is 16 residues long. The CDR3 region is CASSVSRESGTDTQYF. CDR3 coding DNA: TGTGCCAGCAGTGTATCCCGTGAGAGCGGCACAGATACGCAGTATTTT.

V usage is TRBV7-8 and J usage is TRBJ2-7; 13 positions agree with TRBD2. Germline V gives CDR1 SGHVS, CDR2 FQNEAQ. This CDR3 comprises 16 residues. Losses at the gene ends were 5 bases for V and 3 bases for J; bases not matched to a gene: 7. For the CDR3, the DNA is TGTGCCAGCAGCGAGGGACTAGCGGGAAGTCTCTACGAGCAGTACTTC. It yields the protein CASSEGLAGSLYEQYF.

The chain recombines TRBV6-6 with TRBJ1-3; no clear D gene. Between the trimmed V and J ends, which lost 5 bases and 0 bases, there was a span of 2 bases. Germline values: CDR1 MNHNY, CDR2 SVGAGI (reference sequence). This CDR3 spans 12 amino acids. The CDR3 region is CASSLSGNTIYF. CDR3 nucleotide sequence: TGTGCCAGCAGTCTCTCTGGAAACACCATATATTTT.

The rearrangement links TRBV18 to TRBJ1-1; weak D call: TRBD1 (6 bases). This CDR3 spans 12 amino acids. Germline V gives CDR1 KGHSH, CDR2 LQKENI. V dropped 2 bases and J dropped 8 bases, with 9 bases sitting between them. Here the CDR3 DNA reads TGTGCCAGCTCACCATCGGACAGAGAAGCTTTCTTT. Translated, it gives CASSPSDREAFF.

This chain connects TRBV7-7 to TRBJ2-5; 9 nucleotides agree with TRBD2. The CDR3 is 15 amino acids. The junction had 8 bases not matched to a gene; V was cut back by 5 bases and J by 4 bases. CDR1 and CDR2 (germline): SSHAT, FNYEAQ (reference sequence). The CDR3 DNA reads TGTGCCAGCAGCCCCCACGAGCGGGAGGTAGAGACCCAGTACTTC. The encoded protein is CASSPHEREVETQYF.

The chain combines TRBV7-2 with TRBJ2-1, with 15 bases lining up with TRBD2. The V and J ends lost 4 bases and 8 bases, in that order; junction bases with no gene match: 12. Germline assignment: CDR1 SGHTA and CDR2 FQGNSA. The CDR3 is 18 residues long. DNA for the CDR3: TGTGCCAGCAGCTCGTCCTCCCGGACTAGCGGGAGGGGTCATGAGCAGTTCTTC. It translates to CASSSSSRTSGRGHEQFF.

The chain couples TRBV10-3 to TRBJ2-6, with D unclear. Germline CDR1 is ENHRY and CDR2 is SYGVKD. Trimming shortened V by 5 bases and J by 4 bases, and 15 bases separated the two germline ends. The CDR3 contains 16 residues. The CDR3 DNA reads TGTGCCATCAGTCAAACTCTAGGCCGGGGGGCCAACGTCCTGACTTTC. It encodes CAISQTLGRGANVLTF.

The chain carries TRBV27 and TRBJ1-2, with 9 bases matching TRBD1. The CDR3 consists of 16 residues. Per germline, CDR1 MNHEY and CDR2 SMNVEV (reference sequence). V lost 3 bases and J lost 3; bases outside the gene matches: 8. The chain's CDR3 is CASSFLGTGLDYGYTF. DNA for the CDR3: TGTGCCAGCAGTTTTTTGGGGACAGGGTTGGACTATGGCTACACCTTC.

CDR3 bases: TGCGCCAGCAGCCAAGATCTTGTCCAGGGGATCTCCTACGAGCAGTACTTC. It yields the protein CASSQDLVQGISYEQYF. The chain joins TRBV4-1 to TRBJ2-5, with D perhaps matching TRBD1 (6 bases). The DNA matches TRBJ2-7 better at its end, which makes the J call doubtful. The CDR3 contains 17 residues. Germline V CDR1 and CDR2: MGHRA, YSYEKL.

The DNA for the CDR3 is TGCGCCAGCAGCACTTGGGGGACTAGCGGGAGAATAGGCGAGCAGTACTTC. This sequence encodes CASSTWGTSGRIGEQYF. This chain connects TRBV4-1 to TRBJ2-7, with 14 bases identical to TRBD2. The CDR3 extends over 17 amino acids. J was trimmed by 6 bases and V by 5 bases; bases with no gene match: 12. Germline assignment: CDR1 MGHRA and CDR2 YSYEKL.

The CDR3 protein is CASTYSAGPNEQFF. Written as DNA, the CDR3 is TGTGCCAGCACCTATTCAGCAGGCCCTAATGAGCAGTTCTTC. This chain connects TRBV6-1 to TRBJ2-1; D remains ambiguous. Trimming removed 7 bases at V and 7 bases at J, with 17 bases between. The CDR3 length is 14 residues. Germline V gene data show CDR1 as MNHNS and CDR2 as SASEGT.